This TCR delta chain was recovered during a study of γδ T cells in repeated Plasmodium falciparum infection. At the level of the study: Sampling occurred at baseline, pre-infection for selected infections, and 21 days post-infection.

TCRdb reprocessed the multiplex PCR reads through CATT. In the table there are 85,000 to 90,000 delta-chain clones, over 1.3% of which are singletons. As for this clone: A far larger clone is one nucleotide away, so this likely arose from a read error. This CDR3 is also generated by other DNA sequences in the sample.

Specimen: gamma-delta T cells from blood. The receptor was isolated from a pool of human donors (malaria-infected and uninfected, not separated).

The CDR3 here is CACDTFNWGIRDWDTRQMFF. The CDR3 region has the DNA TGTGCCTGTGACACTTTCAACTGGGGGATACGCGACTGGGACACCCGGCAGATGTTTTTC. The rearrangement links TRDV2 to TRDJ3; 13 nucleotides align to TRDD3. TCRdb offers no J gene call, so here the DNA was matched to germline to obtain one. The CDR3 has 20 residues. CDR1 is GEAIGNYY and CDR2 is EKD in the germline V gene.